The clone carrying this TCR beta chain was observed a few times. Its antigen remains unknown. The sample is drawn from a study of T cell responses to AZD1222 COVID-19 vaccine. This CDR3 region has 14 residues. Germline-derived CDR1 and CDR2 are LGHDT and YNNKEL (reference sequence). Trimming stripped 0 bases from V and 7 bases from J, with 10 bases between. Study results and limitations: Donors in the cohort were predominantly white British and more often female, and clonal diversity was possibly underestimated. Baseline serostatus was positive in only six AZD1222 recipients.

Sequencing was performed with immunoSEQ multiplex PCR; in TCRdb, only in-frame clones are kept and a portion is missing. The sample holds 150,000 to 200,000 clones, about 90% seen once. The receptor was isolated from an adult in good health. The chain joins TRBV3-1 (or the pseudogene TRBV3-2) to TRBJ1-5; weak D call: TRBD1 (6 bases). This sample comprised peripheral blood, obtained on day 0 of AZD1222 vaccination. The CDR3 sequence: CASSQEGARQPQHF. CDR3 nucleotides: TGTGCCAGCAGCCAAGAGGGGGCGCGGCAGCCCCAGCATTTT.